Shown below are 2 T cell receptor beta chains from a single sample sequenced in a study of T cells after yellow fever vaccination. TCRdb ran MiXCR on the 5' RACE reads and lists one entry per CDR3 protein. The sample lists approximately 250,000 distinct CDR3 sequences; about 3.5% were seen once. Source: PBMCs, taken 15 days after the yellow fever booster vaccination. The source of these receptors is a man aged 18 to 30 who received the YFV17D yellow fever vaccine.

There are a few counts of this clonotype. The chain joins TRBV29-1 to TRBJ1-2; D not resolved. From germline, CDR1 is SQVTM and CDR2 ANQGSEA. The CDR3 length is 11 residues. V was clipped by 7 bases and J by 8 bases, with 14 bases between them. The CDR3 DNA reads TGCAGCGCCCGAGCCGATGGGGGCTACACCTTC. Its protein product is CSARADGGYTF.

This chain links TRBV4-3 with TRBJ1-5; tentative D call: TRBD1 (5 bases). Germline-derived CDR1 and CDR2 are LGHNA and YSLEER. Trimming removed 1 base at V and 0 bases at J, with 10 bases between. The CDR3 spans 16 residues. CDR3 sequence (DNA): TGCGCCAGCAGCCAAGGTTGGAGGGGTAGCAATCAGCCCCAGCATTTT. It translates to CASSQGWRGSNQPQHF.